Listed below are T cell receptor beta chains from one sample, sequenced in a study of CDR3 diversity in severe acne. In TCRdb, the PCR reads were re-called with MiXCR into one record per CDR3 protein. The sample lists tens of thousands of distinct CDR3 sequences, about 49% occurring once. Sequenced: blood. The receptors shown here come from a male donor with severe acne vulgaris. CDR3s include the opening cysteine and the closing phenylalanine or tryptophan. A D gene is named only where the DNA matches it firmly. Clone size, where shown, is once, few, many, or a class for clones that have expanded.

TRBJ1-3 | few | 16 | - | TRBV13 | TGTGCCAGCAGTTCCGTTCTTGAGGGATCTGGAAACACCATATATTTT | CASSSVLEGSGNTIYF
TRBJ2-1 | many | 19 | TRBD2 | TRBV2 | TGTGCCAGCAGTGCTTTCGGGACTAGCGGGGGACTTGCTAGGGATGAGCAGTTCTTC | CASSAFGTSGGLARDEQFF
TRBJ1-3 | - | 15 | - | TRBV24-1 | TGTGCCACCAGTGATTCCCGGACGGCCGGAAACACCATATATTTT | CATSDSRTAGNTIYF
TRBJ2-1 | - | 15 | TRBD1 | TRBV7-2 | TGTGCCAGCAGCTTAACTCAGGGGGCACTAAACACGCAGTTCTTC | CASSLTQGALNTQFF
TRBJ2-5 | many | 14 | TRBD2 | TRBV7-6 | TGTGCCAGCAGCCTCCAGCGGGAGCGGGAGACCCAGTACTTC | CASSLQRERETQYF
TRBJ2-2 | - | 14 | TRBD1 | TRBV11-2 | TGTGCCAGCAGCCCCGGACAGGGGAGACGGGAGCTGTTTTTT | CASSPGQGRRELFF
TRBJ1-5 | - | 14 | - | TRBV7-8 | TGTGCCAGCAGCTTAACAGTTTCCAATCAGCCCCAGCATTTT | CASSLTVSNQPQHF
TRBJ1-1 | many | 13 | - | TRBV7-2 | TGTGCCAGCAGCCGACAGGTGAACACTGAAGCTTTCTTT | CASSRQVNTEAFF
TRBJ2-2 | many | 16 | TRBD2 | TRBV20-1 | TGCAGTGCTGAGCCTAGCGGGAGTTTTGACACCGGGGAGCTGTTTTTT | CSAEPSGSFDTGELFF
TRBJ2-1 | few | 15 | TRBD2 | TRBV7-9 | TGTGCCAGCAGCGATTCCGGGGGGGCGCACAATGAGCAGTTCTTC | CASSDSGGAHNEQFF
TRBJ2-5 | many | 12 | - | TRBV2 | TGTGCCAGCAGTGAATGGGAAGAGACCCAGTACTTC | CASSEWEETQYF
TRBJ2-7 | - | 15 | TRBD2 | TRBV10-3 | TGTGCCATCAGTGCTAGCGGGAGGGCCCCGTACGAGCAGTACTTC | CAISASGRAPYEQYF
TRBJ2-6 | - | 14 | - | TRBV10-3 | TGTGCCAGCAGTGTGGACAGCGGGGCCAACGTCCTGACTTTC | CASSVDSGANVLTF
TRBJ2-3 | many | 14 | TRBD2 | TRBV20-1 | TGCAGTGCTAGCTTAGCGGGGGGCACAGATACGCAGTATTTT | CSASLAGGTDTQYF
TRBJ1-5 | many | 15 | - | TRBV7-2 | TGTGCCAGCAGCTCAGGCCCCTTCAGGAATCAGCCCCAGCATTTT | CASSSGPFRNQPQHF
TRBJ2-2 | - | 14 | - | TRBV25-1 | TGTGCCAGCAGTCAGTTCGTGTTGGCCGGGGAGCTGTTTTTT | CASSQFVLAGELFF
TRBJ2-1 | many | 13 | TRBD2 | TRBV7-8 | TGTGCCAGCAGCGTAGCGGGAGGACATGAGCAGTTCTTC | CASSVAGGHEQFF
TRBJ1-5 | - | 13 | - | TRBV19 | TGTGCCAGCCAGAGCCAGACTACTCAGCCCCAGCATTTT | CASQSQTTQPQHF
TRBJ2-3 | - | 15 | TRBD2 | TRBV5-1 | TGCGCCAGCAGCTTGACGCTAGCGGGAGGGCGTACGCAGTATTTT | CASSLTLAGGRTQYF
TRBJ2-7 | - | 16 | TRBD2 | TRBV19 | TGTGCCAGTAGCGGACTAGCGGGAGTTAAGTCCTACGAGCAGTACTTC | CASSGLAGVKSYEQYF